This T cell receptor beta chain stems from a study of memory CD4+ T cells and cytomegalovirus serostatus. Trimming took 5 bases from V and 0 from J, leaving 12 bases between them. The CDR3 spans 14 residues. Germline V CDR1 and CDR2: GTSNPN, SVGIG (reference sequence). The sort gate was single viable CD3+CD4+CD8-CD45RO+ cells for memory CD4+ T cells. Generated by immunoSEQ multiplex PCR, the TCRdb table keeps only in-frame clones and is missing some. The repertoire holds 50,000 to 75,000 clones, 82% seen once, with more than 0.8% in the top ten. The clonotype was recovered from an adult in good health and CMV-seronegative. V gene TRBV30 combines with J gene TRBJ2-3; tentatively, D is TRBD1 (5 bases). Sequencing used memory CD4+ T cells from blood. CDR3 coding DNA: TGTGCCTGGGGACAACAGTCTAGCACAGATACGCAGTATTTT. Amino acid sequence: CAWGQQSSTDTQYF.